This TCR beta chain originates from a study of OX40 agonist ivuxolimab in advanced cancers. The CDR3 consists of 15 residues. CDR1 is SGHTA, CDR2 FQGNSA, per germline. Trimming left V 1 base short and J 5 bases short, with 11 bases between. The protocol was immunoSEQ multiplex PCR, while the TCRdb copy is restricted to in-frame clones and leaves out a portion. Altogether about 86,000 clones are present, roughly 89% being singletons, with the ten largest covering over 1.2%. Specimen: CD4+ or CD8+ T cells sorted from blood, collected in a trial of the OX40 agonist ivuxolimab. This receptor was identified in an adult with an advanced solid tumor such as melanoma, head and neck, liver or kidney cancer. The gene calls are TRBV7-2 and TRBJ1-4, with no clear D. CDR3 in amino acids: CASSLVRAKNEKLFF. DNA of the CDR3: TGTGCCAGCAGCTTAGTGCGGGCGAAGAATGAAAAACTGTTTTTT.